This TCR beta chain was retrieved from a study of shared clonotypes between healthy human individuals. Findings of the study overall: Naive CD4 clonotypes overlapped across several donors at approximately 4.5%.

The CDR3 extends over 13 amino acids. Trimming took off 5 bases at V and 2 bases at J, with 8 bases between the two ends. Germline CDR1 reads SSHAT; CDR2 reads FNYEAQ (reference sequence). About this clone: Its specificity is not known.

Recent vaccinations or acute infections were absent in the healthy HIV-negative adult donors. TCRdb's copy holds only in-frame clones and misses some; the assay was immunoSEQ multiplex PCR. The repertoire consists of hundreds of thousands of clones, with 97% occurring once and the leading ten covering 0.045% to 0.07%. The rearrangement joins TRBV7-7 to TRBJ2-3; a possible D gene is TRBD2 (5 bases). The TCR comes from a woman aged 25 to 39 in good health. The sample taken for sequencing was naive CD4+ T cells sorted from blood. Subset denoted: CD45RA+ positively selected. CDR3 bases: TGTGCCAGCAGCCGGGATTACACAGATACGCAGTATTTT. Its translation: CASSRDYTDTQYF.